The 21 T cell receptor beta chains below come from one sample, sequenced in a study of blood T cell repertoires in COVID-19. TCRdb keeps only in-frame clones here, not all; method: immunoSEQ multiplex PCR. The sample holds 350,000 to 400,000 clones, around 87% seen once. The sample comprised PBMCs or T cells enriched from blood (not recorded which). These receptor sequences come from a man aged 40-55 years in a cohort exposed to, infected with or recovered from COVID-19 (not recorded which).

The rearrangement uses TRBV11-3 and TRBJ2-3, with TRBD2 matching 9 bases. The junction had 4 bases not matched to a gene; V was cut back by 1 base and J by 2 bases. Per the germline V gene, CDR1 is SGHNT and CDR2 is YENEEA. The CDR3 consists of 16 residues. CDR3 in amino acids: CASSLGAGGPTDTQYF. Here the CDR3 DNA reads TGTGCCAGCAGCTTAGGGGCGGGAGGGCCCACAGATACGCAGTATTTT.

The V gene is TRBV2, the J gene TRBJ2-5; D perhaps matches TRBD2 (7 bases). CDR1 and CDR2 from the germline V gene are SNHLY and FYNNEI. CDR3 length: 15 residues. Trimming pared 6 bases from V and 2 bases from J, leaving 16 bases between. CDR3 in amino acids: CASRRGASGQETQYF. In DNA, the CDR3 is TGTGCCAGCAGAAGGGGGGCTAGCGGACAAGAGACCCAGTACTTC.

The chain carries TRBV28 and TRBJ2-3, with TRBD2 matching 8 bases. Germline-derived CDR1 and CDR2 are MDHEN and SYDVKM. The length of the CDR3 is 15 residues. V trimming: 8 bases; J trimming: 2 bases; junction bases outside the gene matches: 9. CDR3 sequence reads: CASRRASGHTDTQYF. DNA of the CDR3: TGTGCCAGCCGCCGGGCTAGCGGGCACACAGATACGCAGTATTTT.

This clone was counted between two and nine times. The chain couples TRBV9 to TRBJ1-2; 8 bases are shared with TRBD1. CDR1 and CDR2 (germline): SGDLS, YYNGEE. The ends lost 3 bases at V and 8 bases at J; junction bases unmatched: 6. This CDR3 spans 13 amino acids. CDR3 DNA: TGTGCCAGCAGCGAACGGACAGGGAACGGCTACACCTTC. Translating it yields CASSERTGNGYTF.

The chain couples TRBV18 to TRBJ1-2, with 7 bases identical to TRBD1. J lost 6 bases, V lost 1 base, and 5 bases had no gene match. Germline CDR1 is KGHSH and CDR2 is LQKENI. CDR3 length: 14 amino acids. This CDR3 is CASSPRTGADGYTF. The CDR3 nucleotides read TGTGCCAGCTCACCACGAACAGGGGCGGATGGCTACACCTTC.

To note about this clone: A much more abundant neighbour one base away suggests this may be a read error. The J gene is TRBJ2-2, the V gene TRBV7-3; 7 bases match TRBD1. Trimming took 2 bases from V and 7 from J; bases not matched to a gene: 1. The CDR3 runs 13 residues. Germline assignment: CDR1 SGHTA and CDR2 FQGTGA. The CDR3 DNA follows: TGTGCCAGCAGCTTAGCAGGGGGCGGGGAGCTGTTTTTT. Residues: CASSLAGGGELFF.

The CDR3 sequence: CASRPTGLSNQPQHF. The DNA for the CDR3 is TGTGCAAGTCGTCCGACAGGGTTAAGCAATCAGCCCCAGCATTTT. The chain uses TRBV12-2 and TRBJ1-5; TRBD1, as called in the table, went unchecked against the DNA. TRBV12-2 is tagged as a pseudogene. This CDR3 has 15 amino acids.

V is TRBV2 and J is TRBJ2-7; D unclear. V was cut by 3 bases and J by 2 bases, with 14 bases left in between. There are 15 residues in the CDR3. Per germline, CDR1 SNHLY and CDR2 FYNNEI. This CDR3 is CASSDLVQAAYEQYF. CDR3 nucleotide sequence: TGTGCCAGCAGTGATTTGGTCCAGGCCGCCTACGAGCAGTACTTC.

This rearrangement joins TRBV7-9 to TRBJ1-3; D is undetermined. The V end was cut by 0 bases, the J end by 0 bases, with 6 bases between. Germline V gives CDR1 SEHNR, CDR2 FQNEAQ (reference sequence). CDR3 size: 15 residues. This CDR3 is CASSLAGHSGNTIYF. CDR3 coding DNA: TGTGCCAGCAGCTTAGCTGGCCACTCTGGAAACACCATATATTTT.

V and J are TRBV27 and TRBJ2-1, with 14 bases identical to TRBD2. The V and J ends lost 5 bases and 0 bases, in that order; junction bases with no gene match: 6. Germline CDR1 MNHEY, CDR2 SMNVEV (reference sequence). The CDR3 runs 18 residues. The CDR3, as DNA: TGTGCCAGCAGTCCCCGGACTAGCGGGAGGAGCTCCTACAATGAGCAGTTCTTC. Translation gives CASSPRTSGRSSYNEQFF.

The chain recombines TRBV7-9 with TRBJ1-1, with no clear D. V gave up 3 bases and J gave up 0 bases, with 11 bases separating them. Germline values: CDR1 SEHNR, CDR2 FQNEAQ (reference sequence). The CDR3 is made up of 15 amino acids. This chain's CDR3 is CASSLIYSLNTEAFF. CDR3 DNA: TGTGCCAGCAGCTTGATTTACAGCTTGAACACTGAAGCTTTCTTT.

The CDR3 nucleotides are TGTGCCAGCAGTGAAGGGGACAATTTTTATGGCTACACCTTC. Protein sequence: CASSEGDNFYGYTF. The chain combines TRBV6-1 with TRBJ1-2, with D perhaps matching TRBD1 (6 bases). With 1 base removed from V and 5 bases from J, the gap between germline ends came to 11 bases. CDR3 size: 14 residues. Germline V lookup: CDR1 MNHNS, CDR2 SASEGT.

The chain uses TRBV5-1 and TRBJ1-1, with 10 bases fitting TRBD1. From germline, CDR1 is SGHRS and CDR2 YFSETQ. The CDR3 is 17 residues long. V was pared by 0 bases and J by 0 bases, with 5 bases of the junction left unmatched. The CDR3 region is CASSLAGTGAMNTEAFF. DNA of the CDR3: TGCGCCAGCAGCTTGGCCGGGACAGGGGCCATGAACACTGAAGCTTTCTTT.

V usage is TRBV12-5 and J usage is TRBJ2-1; the D is unclear. The CDR3 covers 12 residues. The V gene lost 4 bases and the J gene lost 8 bases, with 9 bases spanning the gap. Germline lookup yields CDR1 LGHNT and CDR2 FRNRAP. CDR3 nucleotide sequence: TGTGCTAGTGGTTCCGAGTCCTATGAGCAGTTCTTC. Translating gives CASGSESYEQFF. The full variable domain, in which reference TRBV12-5 and TRBJ2-1 provide the parts outside the CDR3, is DARVTQTPRHKVTEMGQEVTMRCQPILGHNTVFWYRQTMMQGLELLAYFRNRAPLDDSGMPKDRFSAEMPDATLATLKIQPSEPRDSAVYFCASGSESYEQFFGPGTRLTVL.

The DNA for the CDR3 is TGTGCCATCAAGGGACAGGGGTCCCACGAGCAGTACTTC. It translates to CAIKGQGSHEQYF. The chain employs TRBV10-3 and TRBJ2-7, with 10 bases matching TRBD1. V dropped 7 bases and J dropped 5; count of bases not matched to a gene: 5. Germline V lookup: CDR1 ENHRY, CDR2 SYGVKD. The CDR3 spans 13 residues.

V gene TRBV5-4 combines with J gene TRBJ2-5; 11 bases align to TRBD2. CDR3 length: 15 residues. Per the germline V gene, CDR1 is SGHNT and CDR2 is YYREEE (reference sequence). J was trimmed by 5 bases and V by 0 bases; bases with no gene match: 3. The CDR3 DNA sequence: TGTGCCAGCAGCTTGGAACTAGCGGGAGTTGAGACCCAGTACTTC. Protein: CASSLELAGVETQYF. Drawing the rest from reference TRBV5-4 and TRBJ2-5, the complete variable domain is ETGVTQSPTHLIKTRGQQVTLRCSSQSGHNTVSWYQQALGQGPQFIFQYYREEENGRGNFPPRFSGLQFPNYSSELNVNALELDDSALYLCASSLELAGVETQYFGPGTRLLVL.

The V call is TRBV5-7, the J call TRBJ2-7; possibly TRBD1 for D (6 bases). TRBV5-7 is an open reading frame whose function is uncertain. V was shortened by 3 bases and J by 1 base, with 14 bases between the two germline ends. This CDR3 has 15 amino acids. The CDR3 protein is CASSSGRDTSYEQYF. DNA of the CDR3: TGTGCCAGCAGCTCGGGCCGGGACACTTCCTACGAGCAGTACTTC.

The V call is TRBV7-2, the J call TRBJ2-3; 10 nucleotides align to TRBD2. The V segment lost 4 bases and the J segment 2 bases; nucleotides outside the gene matches: 9. CDR1 and CDR2 (germline): SGHTA, FQGNSA. The CDR3 runs 17 residues. The CDR3 is CASSSRRTSGSTDTQYF. CDR3 nucleotides: TGTGCCAGCAGCTCAAGGCGGACTAGCGGTTCCACAGATACGCAGTATTTT.

The rearrangement links TRBV27 to TRBJ1-1; 7 positions agree with TRBD1. Germline V gene lookup returns CDR1 MNHEY and CDR2 SMNVEV (reference sequence). V lost 7 bases and J lost 0; bases outside the gene matches: 5. This CDR3 is built from 14 residues. The CDR3 DNA sequence: TGTGCCAGCAAGGAAGGGACAGTGAACACTGAAGCTTTCTTT. Amino acid sequence: CASKEGTVNTEAFF.

The chain joins TRBV25-1 to TRBJ1-3, with D possibly being TRBD1 (6 bases). Between the trimmed V and J ends, which lost 2 bases and 3 bases, there was a span of 11 bases. Germline V CDR1 and CDR2: MGHDK, SYGVNS. CDR3 length: 15 residues. CDR3 bases: TGTGCCAGCAGTGAAAAAAAGGGGGTTGGAAACACCATATATTTT. Its translation: CASSEKKGVGNTIYF.

This rearrangement joins TRBV5-1 to TRBJ1-1; D might be TRBD1 (5 bases). This CDR3 spans 16 amino acids. CDR1 and CDR2 (germline): SGHRS, YFSETQ. With 0 bases removed from V and 4 bases from J, the gap between germline ends came to 16 bases. CDR3 loop: CASSLGDGGARTEAFF. The CDR3 nucleotides read TGCGCCAGCAGCTTGGGTGACGGGGGAGCGCGCACTGAAGCTTTCTTT.